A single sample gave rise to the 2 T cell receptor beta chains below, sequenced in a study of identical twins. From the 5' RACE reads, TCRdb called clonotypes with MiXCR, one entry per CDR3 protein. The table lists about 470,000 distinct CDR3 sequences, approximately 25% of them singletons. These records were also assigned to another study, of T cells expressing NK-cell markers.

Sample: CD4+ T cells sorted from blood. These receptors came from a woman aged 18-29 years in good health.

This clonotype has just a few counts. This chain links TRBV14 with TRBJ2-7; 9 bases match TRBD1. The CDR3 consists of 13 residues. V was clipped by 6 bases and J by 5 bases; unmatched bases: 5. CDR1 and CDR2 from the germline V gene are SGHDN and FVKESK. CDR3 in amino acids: CASRPTGGDEQYF. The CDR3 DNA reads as TGTGCCAGCAGGCCTACAGGGGGCGACGAGCAGTACTTC.

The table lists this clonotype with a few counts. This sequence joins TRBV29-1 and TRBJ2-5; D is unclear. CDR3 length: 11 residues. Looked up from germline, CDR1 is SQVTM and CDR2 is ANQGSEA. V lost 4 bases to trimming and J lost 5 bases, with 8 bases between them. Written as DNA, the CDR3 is TGCAGCGTTGGTCAGTCTGAGACCCAGTACTTC. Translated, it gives CSVGQSETQYF.